This T cell receptor (beta chain) came from a study of blood T cell repertoires in COVID-19. Study processing details: Reference gene primers were amplified, and this amplification served to estimate nucleated cell counts. TCRdb's copy holds only in-frame clones and misses some; the assay was immunoSEQ multiplex PCR. The DNA was the basis for D and trimming; V, J and clone size are from that table. The sample lists about 170,000 clones; 84% were seen once. Specimen: peripheral blood. This TCR was sampled from a man aged 40-50 years who had recovered from COVID-19.

CDR3 sequence reads: CASSYNRGSYEQYF. The CDR3 DNA follows: TGTGCCAGCAGCTACAATCGGGGGTCCTACGAGCAGTACTTC. V gene TRBV7-9 combines with J gene TRBJ2-7, with a tentative D call TRBD2 (6 bases). Trimming cost V 4 bases and J 1 base, with 11 bases left between them. Germline V CDR1 and CDR2: SEHNR, FQNEAQ (reference sequence). The CDR3 is 14 residues long.